This T cell receptor (beta chain) is drawn from a study of T cells in Graves' hyperthyroidism and ophthalmopathy. General study points: Most thyroid clonotypes with frequency above 0.001 were detected in blood.

TCR beta CDR3 regions were amplified from RNA. With the HTBI primer set, the TCR CDR3 went through a first round of RT-PCR. TCRdb re-analysed the multiplex PCR reads in MiXCR, keeping a single row per CDR3 protein. The sample has roughly 500,000 distinct CDR3 sequences; over 35% are singletons. Orbital computed tomography, thyroid ultrasound, serum thyroxine and TRAb, and clinical symptoms together informed the diagnoses. CDR3 length: 15 residues. With 3 bases removed from V and 9 bases from J, the gap between germline ends came to 15 bases. CDR1 and CDR2 (germline): MNHNS, SASEGT. This clonotype was found many times. What it binds is not known.

J is TRBJ1-6 and V is TRBV6-1; D gene unclear. This sequence originates from an adult woman with Graves' disease, either hyperthyroidism or ophthalmopathy (not recorded which). Sequenced material: peripheral blood or thyroid tissue (not recorded which). CDR3 DNA sequence: TGTGCCAGCAGTGATGAGGCAGGAGGTGGTTCACCCCTCCACTTT. This sequence encodes CASSDEAGGGSPLHF.